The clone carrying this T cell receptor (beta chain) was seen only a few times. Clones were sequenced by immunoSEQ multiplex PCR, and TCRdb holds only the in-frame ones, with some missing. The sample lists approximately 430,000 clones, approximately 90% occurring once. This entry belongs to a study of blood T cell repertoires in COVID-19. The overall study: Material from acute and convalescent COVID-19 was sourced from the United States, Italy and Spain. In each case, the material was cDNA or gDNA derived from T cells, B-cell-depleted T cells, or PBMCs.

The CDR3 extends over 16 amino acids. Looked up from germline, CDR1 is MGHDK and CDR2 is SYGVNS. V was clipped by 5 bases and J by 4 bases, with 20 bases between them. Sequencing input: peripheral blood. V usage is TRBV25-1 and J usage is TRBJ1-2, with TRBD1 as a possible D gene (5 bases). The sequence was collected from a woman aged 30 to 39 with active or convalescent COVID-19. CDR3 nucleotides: TGTGCCAGCAGTCGCGGGGCCCCCCACTCCCTCTATGGCTACACCTTC. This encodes CASSRGAPHSLYGYTF.